Below are 26 T cell receptor beta chains sequenced from a single sample in a study of T cells after yellow fever vaccination. MiXCR, run by TCRdb on the 5' RACE reads, gives a single entry per CDR3 protein. The sample includes almost 600,000 distinct CDR3 sequences, approximately 13% of them seen just once. Sequenced here: PBMCs, sampled on the day of the yellow fever booster vaccination. These receptors were collected from a man younger than 45 who received the YFV17D yellow fever vaccine.

The table lists this clonotype with a few counts. The chain carries TRBV18 and TRBJ2-3; TRBD2 matches 11 bases. Germline CDR1 and CDR2: KGHSH and LQKENI. V lost 9 bases and J lost 2; bases outside the gene matches: 10. The CDR3 runs to 16 residues. DNA of the CDR3: TGTGCCAGTTATCACCAGGGACTAGCGGCCACAGATACGCAGTATTTT. Translated, it gives CASYHQGLAATDTQYF. The entire variable domain, with the rest obtained from reference TRBV18 and TRBJ2-3, is as follows: NAGVMQNPRHLVRRRGQEARLRCSPMKGHSHVYWYRQLPEEGLKFMVYLQKENIIDESGMPKERFSAEFPKEGPSILRIQQVVRGDSAAYFCASYHQGLAATDTQYFGPGTRLTVL.

This clonotype was observed a few times. The rearrangement uses TRBV20-1 and TRBJ2-5; 9 bases are shared with TRBD2. The CDR3 has 14 residues. The trim removed 3 bases at V and 4 bases at J, leaving 6 bases unmatched. Germline V gene sequence: CDR1 DFQATT, CDR2 SNEGSKA (reference sequence). The CDR3 nucleotides read TGCAGTGCTAGGCCAGGGACTAGCCCAGAGACCCAGTACTTC. Protein product: CSARPGTSPETQYF.

The rearrangement uses TRBV7-3 and TRBJ2-7; 8 bases are a match to TRBD2. The CDR3 contains 20 residues. The trim removed 5 bases at V and 5 bases at J, leaving 26 bases unmatched. Germline V gives CDR1 SGHTA, CDR2 FQGTGA. The CDR3 spells CASSHVIPGLRGWTSNEQYF. The CDR3 DNA reads as TGTGCCAGCAGCCATGTTATTCCGGGCCTCCGCGGGTGGACTAGCAACGAGCAGTACTTC.

This clonotype was found a few times. The rearrangement links TRBV9 to TRBJ2-3; D is perhaps TRBD2 (5 bases). V lost 0 bases and J lost 0, with 11 bases in between. Germline values: CDR1 SGDLS, CDR2 YYNGEE. This CDR3 contains 16 residues. This CDR3 is CASSVGGSTSTDTQYF. CDR3 DNA: TGTGCCAGCAGCGTAGGAGGGAGTACTAGCACAGATACGCAGTATTTT.

This clonotype was observed a few times. DNA for the CDR3: TGTGCCAGCAGCCCCACCCCCGGACTAGCGAACTCCAATGAGCAGTTCTTC. Translating it yields CASSPTPGLANSNEQFF. The chain combines TRBV7-3 with TRBJ2-1; TRBD2 aligns across 9 bases. This CDR3 comprises 17 residues. Germline V CDR1 and CDR2: SGHTA, FQGTGA. The junction had 14 bases not matched to a gene; V was cut back by 5 bases and J by 6 bases.

This chain uses TRBV6-1 with TRBJ2-5, with 8 bases identical to TRBD1. CDR1 is MNHNS and CDR2 is SASEGT in the germline V gene. Trimming at V came to 5 bases and at J to 3 bases, leaving 5 bases not matched to a gene. There are 14 residues in the CDR3. The CDR3 DNA follows: TGTGCCAGCAGTCCCCAGGGACAGGAAGAGACCCAGTACTTC. Its translation: CASSPQGQEETQYF.

The V gene is TRBV12-3 or TRBV12-4, the J gene TRBJ2-1; tentatively, D is TRBD2 (6 bases). The CDR3 totals 13 residues. Trimming took 10 bases from V and 5 from J, leaving 15 bases between them. The CDR3 sequence: CATSGEWNNEQFF. Here the CDR3 DNA reads TGTGCCACCTCGGGGGAGTGGAACAATGAGCAGTTCTTC.

J is TRBJ2-3 and V is TRBV6-1; TRBD2 might be the D (6 bases). CDR3 size: 13 residues. Trimming removed 7 bases from V and 4 bases from J, with 12 bases in between. The germline V gene encodes CDR1 MNHNS and CDR2 SASEGT. This chain's CDR3 is CASTLPGADTQYF. CDR3 nucleotide sequence: TGTGCCAGCACCCTCCCGGGGGCAGATACGCAGTATTTT.

Comments on this clonotype: This CDR3 is missing its conserved last phenylalanine or tryptophan, likely due to a read error. The chain carries TRBV4-3 and TRBJ2-3; 11 nucleotides align to TRBD2. J was trimmed by 5 bases and V by 0 bases; bases with no gene match: 4. The CDR3 consists of 16 residues. The germline V gene encodes CDR1 LGHNA and CDR2 YSLEER. CDR3 amino acids: CASSQDLAGGEDTQYL. The CDR3 DNA is TGCGCCAGCAGCCAAGACTTAGCGGGAGGGGAAGATACGCAGTATCTT.

The chain couples TRBV6-1 to TRBJ1-2; TRBD1 is a possible D gene (5 bases). V lost 6 bases, J lost 4 bases, and 18 bases lay in between. In germline, CDR1 is MNHNS, CDR2 SASEGT. This CDR3 has 15 amino acids. CDR3 DNA sequence: TGTGCCAGCAGGCCGACAGCCCGGACCTCCTATGGCTACACCTTC. Encoded protein: CASRPTARTSYGYTF.

This clonotype was picked up a small number of times. J is TRBJ2-1 and V is TRBV7-8, with 9 bases identical to TRBD1. The germline gives CDR1 SGHVS, CDR2 FQNEAQ. The ends lost 5 bases at V and 4 bases at J; junction bases unmatched: 9. CDR3 length equals 16 residues. DNA of the CDR3: TGTGCCAGCAGCGCACGCCGGGACAGGGTATACAATGAGCAGTTCTTC. Translating it yields CASSARRDRVYNEQFF.

This clonotype was detected only a few times. The chain combines TRBV5-6 with TRBJ2-1; the D gene could be TRBD1 or TRBD2 (6 bases each). Looked up from germline, CDR1 is SGHDT and CDR2 is YYEEEE. Trimming left V 0 bases short and J 1 base short, with 20 bases between. CDR3 length: 19 amino acids. CDR3 sequence: CASSLGVGGRYFSYNEQFF. The DNA of the CDR3 is TGTGCCAGCAGCTTGGGAGTTGGGGGGCGTTATTTTTCCTACAATGAGCAGTTCTTC.

The V call is TRBV12-3 or TRBV12-4, the J call TRBJ2-7; no clear D gene. The ends were cut back, 4 bases at V and 3 bases at J, with 10 bases in the middle. The CDR3 consists of 13 residues. For the CDR3, the DNA is TGTGCCAGCAGTTCCAACAGTGGCTACGAGCAGTACTTC. It codes for CASSSNSGYEQYF.

This chain uses TRBV6-5 with TRBJ1-1; 10 positions match TRBD1. J lost 7 bases, V lost 2 bases, and 10 bases had no gene match. The germline CDR1 and CDR2 sequences are MNHEY and SVGAGI. CDR3 length: 16 amino acids. The CDR3, as DNA: TGTGCCAGCAGTTACACTCGACAGGGGGCCCCCGTTGAAGCTTTCTTT. It specifies CASSYTRQGAPVEAFF.

V usage is TRBV29-1 and J usage is TRBJ2-7; D tentatively reads TRBD1 or TRBD2 (5 bases each). Germline CDR1 SQVTM, CDR2 ANQGSEA. The CDR3 contains 14 residues. Deletions cut 3 bases from V and 2 bases from J, with 14 bases between. The CDR3 loop reads CSVEGVGSTYEQYF. Written as DNA, the CDR3 is TGCAGCGTTGAGGGGGTTGGGAGCACCTACGAGCAGTACTTC.

This chain connects TRBV7-7 to TRBJ2-3; 15 bases are shared with TRBD2. J was trimmed by 1 base and V by 5 bases; bases with no gene match: 7. Germline CDR1 reads SSHAT; CDR2 reads FNYEAQ (reference sequence). This CDR3 is built from 18 residues. CDR3: CASSLGTSGRSRTDTQYF. The CDR3, as DNA: TGTGCCAGCAGCCTTGGGACTAGCGGGAGGAGCCGCACAGATACGCAGTATTTT.

In its sample, this clonotype was seen a few times. V and J are TRBV30 and TRBJ2-7; TRBD1 might be the D (7 bases). The ends were cut back, 3 bases at V and 4 bases at J, with 19 bases in the middle. CDR1 and CDR2 from the germline V gene are GTSNPN and SVGIG (reference sequence). This CDR3 has 15 residues. CDR3 nucleotide sequence: TGTGCCTGGAGGGAGGGGGCTAGCGCGGGGTACGAGCAGTACTTC. Translation: CAWREGASAGYEQYF.

This clonotype was picked up a small number of times. The chain couples TRBV20-1 to TRBJ1-5, with 9 bases aligning to TRBD1. The CDR3 totals 16 residues. J was trimmed by 2 bases and V by 0 bases; bases with no gene match: 5. Germline CDR1 is DFQATT and CDR2 is SNEGSKA (reference sequence). The CDR3 DNA reads TGCAGTGCTAGAGATTGGGGACAGGGTGGCAATCAGCCCCAGCATTTT. This encodes CSARDWGQGGNQPQHF.

Many counts were recorded for this clonotype. The junction departs from germline at one end; a sequencing error may be responsible. The CDR3 DNA is TGTGCTAGCAGCGTGACAGGGAGTTTTCGAACCGGGGAGCTGTTTTTT. Translation gives CASSVTGSFRTGELFF. The chain is built from TRBV7-7 and TRBJ2-2; the match to TRBD1 covers 7 bases. The CDR3 length is 16 residues. Per germline, CDR1 SSHAT and CDR2 FNYEAQ (reference sequence).

This clonotype has ten or more counts. The V call is TRBV7-9, the J call TRBJ1-6, with a tentative D call TRBD1 (5 bases). V was clipped by 1 base and J by 9 bases, with 10 bases between them. Germline V gene lookup returns CDR1 SEHNR and CDR2 FQNEAQ (reference sequence). The CDR3 runs to 14 residues. CDR3 sequence (DNA): TGTGCCAGCAGCTTAGACCAGGGCGGTTCACCCCTCCACTTT. It encodes CASSLDQGGSPLHF.

This clonotype showed up just a few times. V is TRBV7-2 and J is TRBJ1-2; D is perhaps TRBD1 (6 bases). This CDR3 comprises 15 residues. V dropped 3 bases and J dropped 8 bases, with 19 bases sitting between them. CDR1 is SGHTA and CDR2 is FQGNSA in the germline V gene. DNA for the CDR3: TGTGCCAGCAGCTTTTGGACAGCCCATAAGGAAGGCTACACCTTC. Protein product: CASSFWTAHKEGYTF.

This clonotype came up once. This may arise from a read error, as a much more abundant clone is one base away. V usage is TRBV30 and J usage is TRBJ2-2; possibly TRBD2 for D (6 bases). The CDR3 runs to 14 residues. Germline V gene data show CDR1 as GTSNPN and CDR2 as SVGIG (reference sequence). CDR3 amino acids: CPWDRDSSPGELFF. CDR3 in DNA: TGTCCCTGGGACCGGGACTCTAGTCCCGGGGAGCTGTTTTTT.

This clonotype was detected a few times. V is TRBV7-9 and J is TRBJ2-7; 10 positions agree with TRBD2. The junction had 9 bases not matched to a gene; V was cut back by 4 bases and J by 6 bases. CDR1 and CDR2 (germline): SEHNR, FQNEAQ (reference sequence). This CDR3 is built from 15 residues. CDR3 sequence: CASSSTSGVRVEQYF. The CDR3 region has the DNA TGTGCCAGCAGCTCCACTAGCGGGGTCCGGGTCGAGCAGTACTTC.

The chain carries TRBV20-1 and TRBJ2-7; 8 bases fit TRBD1. This CDR3 spans 14 amino acids. Germline CDR1 is DFQATT and CDR2 is SNEGSKA (reference sequence). V dropped 5 bases and J dropped 4; count of bases not matched to a gene: 10. CDR3 DNA: TGCAGTGCTTCCACGGACAGGGAACTTTACGAGCAGTACTTC. It is translated as CSASTDRELYEQYF.

In this sample, this clonotype turned up a few times. The gene calls are TRBV24-1 and TRBJ2-7, with 7 bases aligning to TRBD2. The germline CDR1 and CDR2 sequences are KGHDR and SFDVKD. V was pared by 3 bases and J by 6 bases, with 7 bases of the junction left unmatched. There are 14 residues in the CDR3. The CDR3, as DNA: TGTGCCACCAGTGATCCGGGGGGAGCGGCCGAGCAGTACTTC. It specifies CATSDPGGAAEQYF.

This clonotype has more than one count but fewer than ten. CDR3 in DNA: TGCAGTGCTCTACAGGAGCGCTATAGCAATCAGCCCCAGCATTTT. This gives the protein CSALQERYSNQPQHF. The rearrangement uses TRBV20-1 and TRBJ1-5; possibly TRBD1 for D (5 bases). Trimming stripped 5 bases from V and 0 bases from J, with 14 bases between. This CDR3 contains 15 residues. In germline, CDR1 is DFQATT, CDR2 SNEGSKA (reference sequence).